Below, 2 T cell receptor beta chains from the same sample are listed, as sequenced in a study of T cell responses to AZD1222 COVID-19 vaccine. The repertoire was sequenced with immunoSEQ multiplex PCR; TCRdb's copy has only in-frame clones and lacks some. The table has 170,000 or so clones, roughly 91% seen once; the top ten hold around 0.97%. Specimen: peripheral blood, collected 28 days after the second dose of the MenACWY control vaccine. The receptors shown here come from an adult who received the MenACWY meningococcal vaccine as a control.

This clone has a single count. The chain has TRBV7-2 and TRBJ2-3, with 9 bases identical to TRBD2. The germline gives CDR1 SGHTA, CDR2 FQGNSA. The CDR3 runs to 15 residues. The V and J ends lost 6 bases and 4 bases, in that order; junction bases with no gene match: 8. CDR3 bases: TGTGCCAGCAGAGAGCGGGGGGAGGTCTCAGATACGCAGTATTTT. Amino acid sequence: CASRERGEVSDTQYF.

The gene calls are TRBV6-1 and TRBJ2-1; the D gene is possibly TRBD1 (6 bases). The germline V gene encodes CDR1 MNHNS and CDR2 SASEGT. CDR3 length: 13 amino acids. V lost 1 base and J lost 7, with 8 bases in between. The CDR3 nucleotides are TGTGCCAGCAGTGAAGACAGGGTGAATGAGCAGTTCTTC. Amino acid sequence: CASSEDRVNEQFF.